These 4 T cell receptor beta chains originate from one sample sequenced in a study of shared clonotypes between healthy human individuals. Only in-frame clones appear in the TCRdb table, and some are missing; sequencing was by immunoSEQ multiplex PCR. Of nearly 1 million clones listed, 60% to 85% are singletons. The material sequenced was memory CD4+ T cells sorted from blood. The subset was: CD45RA-negative fraction. Receptors were obtained from a man younger than 35 in good health.

The gene calls are TRBV19 and TRBJ1-5; possible D gene TRBD1, 5 bases. Trimming shortened V by 3 bases and J by 7 bases, and 19 bases separated the two germline ends. CDR3 size: 16 residues. Germline V CDR1 and CDR2: LNHDA, SQIVND (reference sequence). The CDR3 coding sequence is TGTGCCAGTAGTATCTGGGGACGAGGAGGAGGCCAGCCCCAGCATTTT. Its translation is CASSIWGRGGGQPQHF. Drawing the rest from reference TRBV19 and TRBJ1-5, the complete variable domain is DGGITQSPKYLFRKEGQNVTLSCEQNLNHDAMYWYRQDPGQGLRLIYYSQIVNDFQKGDIAEGYSVSREKKESFPLTVTSAQKNPTAFYLCASSIWGRGGGQPQHFGDGTRLSIL.

In its sample, this clone was seen a few times. The rearrangement uses TRBV10-3 and TRBJ1-2, with D maybe TRBD1 (5 bases). The V gene lost 8 bases and the J gene lost 6 bases, with 7 bases spanning the gap. The length of the CDR3 is 10 residues. CDR1 is ENHRY, CDR2 SYGVKD, per germline. The CDR3 reads CAIGDDGYTF. The CDR3 bases are TGTGCCATCGGGGACGATGGCTACACCTTC.

The rearrangement uses TRBV10-3 and TRBJ2-3, with 7 bases lining up with TRBD2. The V segment lost 9 bases and the J segment 2 bases; nucleotides outside the gene matches: 8. Germline values: CDR1 ENHRY, CDR2 SYGVKD. This CDR3 comprises 14 residues. The CDR3 is CAITSRGDTDTQYF. CDR3 nucleotide sequence: TGTGCCATTACCTCCCGGGGGGACACAGATACGCAGTATTTT.

This clone was found once. The chain has TRBV11-2 and TRBJ2-7; D gene ambiguous. The CDR3 sequence is 13 residues long. Trimming took 0 bases from V and 3 from J, leaving 6 bases between them. Looked up from germline, CDR1 is SGHAT and CDR2 is FQNNGV. The CDR3 here is CASSLEAGYEQYF. In DNA, the CDR3 is TGTGCCAGCAGCTTAGAAGCCGGCTACGAGCAGTACTTC.